These 15 T cell receptor beta chains originate from one sample sequenced in a study of T cells after yellow fever vaccination (dated by TCRdb to the late 2010s). The library was obtained by 5' RACE. The sequencer listed for this sample is Illumina NovaSeq 6000. The raw public data were reprocessed by TCRdb itself: fastp quality trimming at Q25, MiXCR clonotype calling, in-frame beta chains only. CDR3 protein duplicates are merged, each entry listing the most common genes and DNA. For this sample the table gives 300,000 to 350,000 distinct CDR3 sequences, of which around a tenth were detected only once. The ten largest account for 3% to 3.5% of the sample. The treatment or condition label for this specimen denotes: live attenuated yellow fever vaccine strain. Sequenced here: CD4+ T cells sorted from PBMCs, sampled 45 days after the yellow fever booster vaccination. The origin of the receptors is a young man who received the YFV17D yellow fever vaccine.

This clonotype was counted between two and nine times. The gene calls are TRBV5-4 and TRBJ2-1; the D is unclear. V dropped 0 bases and J dropped 4 bases, with 5 bases sitting between them. CDR3 size: 13 residues. Per the germline V gene, CDR1 is SGHNT and CDR2 is YYREEE (reference sequence). CDR3 residues: CASSLGEYNEQFF. The CDR3 bases are TGTGCCAGCAGCTTGGGGGAATACAATGAGCAGTTCTTC.

This clonotype was seen a handful of times. The chain uses TRBV4-3 and TRBJ1-1; maybe TRBD1 (5 bases). Germline CDR1 is LGHNA and CDR2 is YSLEER. The CDR3 totals 14 residues. Trimming shortened V by 0 bases and J by 11 bases, and 16 bases separated the two germline ends. The CDR3 DNA sequence: TGCGCCAGCAGCCAAGATCAGGGCGTCAGCAGGGCTTTCTTT. It codes for CASSQDQGVSRAFF.

The rearrangement links TRBV6-1 to TRBJ1-2; 8 bases line up with TRBD1. The CDR3 is made up of 15 amino acids. In germline, CDR1 is MNHNS, CDR2 SASEGT. With 7 bases clipped from V and 5 bases from J, the junction kept 12 bases outside the gene matches. The CDR3 sequence is CASTRTGQDSYGYTF. The CDR3 coding sequence is TGTGCCAGCACCCGGACGGGACAGGACTCGTATGGCTACACCTTC.

This clonotype was counted only a few times. The chain combines TRBV4-3 with TRBJ1-1, with 7 nucleotides matching TRBD1. Trimming took 4 bases from V and 5 from J; bases not matched to a gene: 7. This CDR3 has 14 amino acids. The germline gives CDR1 LGHNA, CDR2 YSLEER. CDR3 protein: CASSPGGQFTEAFF. For the CDR3, the DNA is TGCGCCAGCAGCCCTGGGGGACAGTTTACTGAAGCTTTCTTT.

V is TRBV6-6 and J is TRBJ2-7; 11 bases are a match to TRBD1. Losses at the gene ends were 5 bases for V and 6 bases for J; bases not matched to a gene: 3. CDR3 length: 13 amino acids. Per germline, CDR1 MNHNY and CDR2 SVGAGI (reference sequence). The CDR3 loop reads CASSPGTGGEQYF. The CDR3 DNA reads TGTGCCAGCAGTCCGGGGACAGGGGGCGAGCAGTACTTC.

This clonotype was counted ten times or more. The genes are TRBV29-1 and TRBJ1-1, with TRBD1 as a possible D gene (6 bases). Germline V lookup: CDR1 SQVTM, CDR2 ANQGSEA. V lost 5 bases and J lost 4, with 14 bases in between. This CDR3 has 13 residues. The CDR3 loop is CSVSEGVGTEAFF. CDR3 coding DNA: TGCAGCGTTTCTGAGGGGGTGGGCACTGAAGCTTTCTTT.

This sequence joins TRBV6-5 and TRBJ1-5; no clear D gene. V gave up 2 bases and J gave up 3 bases, with 17 bases separating them. The CDR3 extends over 17 amino acids. CDR1 is MNHEY, CDR2 SVGAGI, per germline. As DNA, the CDR3 is TGTGCCAGCAGTTACGCTTTGGTATCGGGCGCCAATCAGCCCCAGCATTTT. It codes for CASSYALVSGANQPQHF.

The table lists this clonotype with a few counts. V gene TRBV6-2 or TRBV6-3 combines with J gene TRBJ2-2; either TRBD1 or TRBD2 may fit D (6 bases each). Germline-derived CDR1 and CDR2 are MNHEY and SVGEGT. The CDR3 spans 15 residues. With 1 base removed from V and 7 bases from J, the gap between germline ends came to 13 bases. The CDR3, as DNA: TGTGCCAGCAGTTACTTCGGGGGCTCGATCGGGGAGCTGTTTTTT. Protein: CASSYFGGSIGELFF.

This chain connects TRBV9 to TRBJ2-1; TRBD1 matches at 10 bases. Trimming cost V 5 bases and J 7 bases; bases outside gene matches: 9. The length of the CDR3 is 15 residues. Germline V gives CDR1 SGDLS, CDR2 YYNGEE. The CDR3 sequence is CASRPTGGQRNEQFF. DNA for the CDR3: TGTGCCAGCAGGCCGACAGGGGGCCAAAGGAATGAGCAGTTCTTC.

V gene TRBV15 combines with J gene TRBJ1-1; no firm D call. The V and J ends lost 7 bases and 7 bases respectively, with 22 bases between them. The CDR3 contains 15 residues. Germline V CDR1 and CDR2: LNHNV, YYDKDF (reference sequence). The CDR3 DNA sequence: TGTGCCACCACCGAGTTCCGGGCGCCTCGCGGTGAAGCTTTCTTT. Its protein product is CATTEFRAPRGEAFF.

The chain uses TRBV4-1 and TRBJ1-1, with unresolved D. V lost 4 bases and J 10 bases, leaving 16 bases between the germline ends. CDR1 is MGHRA and CDR2 is YSYEKL in the germline V gene. The CDR3 has 13 amino acids. The DNA of the CDR3 is TGCGCCAGCAGCCCCATTTTAGGTTCTGGAGCTTTCTTT. Amino acid sequence: CASSPILGSGAFF.

The chain recombines TRBV7-9 with TRBJ1-1; no definite D call. V lost 5 bases and J 3 bases, leaving 13 bases between the germline ends. Per the germline V gene, CDR1 is SEHNR and CDR2 is FQNEAQ (reference sequence). This CDR3 has 14 residues. In DNA, the CDR3 is TGTGCCAGCAGCCCGCGGTTGGCGGACACTGAAGCTTTCTTT. This translates into CASSPRLADTEAFF.

The chain combines TRBV7-2 with TRBJ2-3; D possibly corresponds to TRBD1 (7 bases). V was cut by 5 bases and J by 9 bases, with 21 bases left in between. The CDR3 totals 15 residues. Germline V lookup: CDR1 SGHTA, CDR2 FQGNSA. This CDR3 is CASSAEGQPVRTQYF. The CDR3, as DNA: TGTGCCAGCAGCGCGGAGGGACAGCCCGTCAGGACGCAGTATTTT.

The V and J genes are TRBV7-2 and TRBJ2-6, with TRBD2 identical over 15 bases. J gave up 2 bases and V 4 bases, and 0 bases lay outside the gene matches. Germline V lookup: CDR1 SGHTA, CDR2 FQGNSA. The CDR3 has 17 residues. The CDR3 is CASSWTSGGAGANVLTF. The CDR3 nucleotides read TGTGCCAGCAGCTGGACTAGCGGGGGGGCTGGGGCCAACGTCCTGACTTTC.

This clonotype has only a few counts. The DNA of the CDR3 is TGTGCCAGCAGTTACTCGGGGAACCGGGCCAACGTCCTGACTTTC. Protein product: CASSYSGNRANVLTF. The rearrangement uses TRBV6-5 and TRBJ2-6, with D unclear. This CDR3 spans 15 amino acids. Looked up from germline, CDR1 is MNHEY and CDR2 is SVGAGI. Trimming shortened V by 0 bases and J by 5 bases, and 8 bases separated the two germline ends.